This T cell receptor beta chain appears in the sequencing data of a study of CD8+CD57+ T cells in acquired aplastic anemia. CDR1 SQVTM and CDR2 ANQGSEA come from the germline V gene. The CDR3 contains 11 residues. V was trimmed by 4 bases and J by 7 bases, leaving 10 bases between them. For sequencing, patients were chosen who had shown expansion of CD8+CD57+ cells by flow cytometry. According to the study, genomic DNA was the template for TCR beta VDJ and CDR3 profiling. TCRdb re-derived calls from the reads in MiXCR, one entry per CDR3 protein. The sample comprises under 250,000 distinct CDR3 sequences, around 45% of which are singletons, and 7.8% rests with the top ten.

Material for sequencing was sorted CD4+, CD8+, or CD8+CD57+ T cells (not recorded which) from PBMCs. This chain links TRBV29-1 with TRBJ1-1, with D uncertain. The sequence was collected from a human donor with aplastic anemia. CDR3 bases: TGCAGCGTTGTCTCTCCTGATGAAGCTTTCTTT. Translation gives CSVVSPDEAFF.